These 5 T cell receptor beta chains were all obtained from the same sample, sequenced in a study of cytomegalovirus exposure and HLA in healthy donors. PCR amplification relied on 60 Vbeta primers (plus 13 Jbeta primers). Clones were sequenced by immunoSEQ multiplex PCR, and TCRdb holds only the in-frame ones, with some missing. The sample contains 130,000 or so clones, more than 60% of which appear only once. The sequencing sample was made of PBMCs. The receptor source for this set is a woman under 30 in good health and CMV-seronegative.

The V and J genes are TRBV7-2 and TRBJ2-1; 8 nucleotides line up with TRBD2. Germline V gene lookup returns CDR1 SGHTA and CDR2 FQGNSA. The CDR3 extends over 16 amino acids. With 2 bases clipped from V and 7 bases from J, the junction kept 10 bases outside the gene matches. As DNA, the CDR3 is TGTGCCAGCAGCTTATTATTGGGACTAGGGACTAATGAGCAGTTCTTC. It codes for CASSLLLGLGTNEQFF.

The V and J genes are TRBV7-2 and TRBJ1-2; D is unclear. The CDR3 loop spans 13 amino acids. The V gene's germline CDR1 is SGHTA and CDR2 FQGNSA. V was pared by 6 bases and J by 6 bases, with 14 bases between. The DNA for the CDR3 is TGTGCCAGCAGACGAAACCGGGAAGATGGCTACACCTTC. This gives the protein CASRRNREDGYTF.

This chain uses TRBV6-1 with TRBJ1-1, with D unclear. CDR1 is MNHNS, CDR2 SASEGT, per germline. V lost 4 bases and J lost 2, with 11 bases in between. The CDR3 spans 14 residues. The CDR3 nucleotides read TGTGCCAGCAGTGGGGTCGGGTTTAACACTGAAGCTTTCTTT. It encodes CASSGVGFNTEAFF.

V is TRBV6-1 and J is TRBJ2-7, with D perhaps matching TRBD2 (5 bases). V lost 9 bases and J 6 bases, leaving 15 bases between the germline ends. Germline assignment: CDR1 MNHNS and CDR2 SASEGT. The CDR3 covers 12 residues. CDR3 nucleotide sequence: TGTGCCAGTTCCGACGAGGGAACCGAGCAGTACTTC. As protein: CASSDEGTEQYF.

The table lists this clone with a count of one. The gene calls are TRBV5-4 and TRBJ1-2; D gene uncertain. Trimming removed 4 bases from V and 3 bases from J, with 13 bases in between. The CDR3 contains 14 residues. Per germline, CDR1 SGHNT and CDR2 YYREEE (reference sequence). CDR3 nucleotides: TGTGCCAGCAGCGCCCAACGAGGTGACTATGGCTACACCTTC. Amino acid sequence: CASSAQRGDYGYTF.